This TCR beta chain comes out of a study of blood T cell repertoires in COVID-19. Whole-study context: Material from acute and convalescent COVID-19 was sourced from the United States, Italy and Spain. PBMCs, B-cell-depleted T cells, or T cells were the source of the cDNA or gDNA that made up the material.

V was clipped by 6 bases and J by 5 bases; unmatched bases: 4. This CDR3 contains 13 residues. The germline gives CDR1 MNHEY, CDR2 SVGAGI. This clone has a count of ten or more. As processed by the authors: Quantification of nucleated cells was approximated via reference gene primer amplification. Some clones are missing from TCRdb's copy, which holds only in-frame ones; the method was immunoSEQ multiplex PCR. D and trimming were read from the DNA, whereas the V and J calls and clone size are those reported in that table. The data show about 100,000 clones, with around 90% seen just once and about 6.5% held by the top ten.

The sequenced material came from peripheral blood. This TCR came from an older woman with acute or convalescent COVID-19. The rearrangement links TRBV6-5 to TRBJ1-1, with 9 bases matching TRBD1. The CDR3 spells CASSRTGETEAFF. CDR3 nucleotides: TGTGCCAGCAGCCGGACAGGGGAAACTGAAGCTTTCTTT.